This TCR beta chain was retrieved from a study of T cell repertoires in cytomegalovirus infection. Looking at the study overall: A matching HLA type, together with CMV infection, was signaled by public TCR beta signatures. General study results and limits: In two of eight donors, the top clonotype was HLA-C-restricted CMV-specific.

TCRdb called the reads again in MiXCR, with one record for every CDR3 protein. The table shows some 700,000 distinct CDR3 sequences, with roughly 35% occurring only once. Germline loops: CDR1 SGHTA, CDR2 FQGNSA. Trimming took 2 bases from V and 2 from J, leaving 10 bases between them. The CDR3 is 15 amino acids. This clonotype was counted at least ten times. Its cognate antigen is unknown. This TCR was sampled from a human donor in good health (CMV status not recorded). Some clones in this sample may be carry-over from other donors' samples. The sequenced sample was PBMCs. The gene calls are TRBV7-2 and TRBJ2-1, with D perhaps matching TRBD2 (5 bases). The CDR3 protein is CASSLQAGTYNEQFF. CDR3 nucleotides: TGTGCCAGCAGCTTACAGGCCGGGACCTACAATGAGCAGTTCTTC.